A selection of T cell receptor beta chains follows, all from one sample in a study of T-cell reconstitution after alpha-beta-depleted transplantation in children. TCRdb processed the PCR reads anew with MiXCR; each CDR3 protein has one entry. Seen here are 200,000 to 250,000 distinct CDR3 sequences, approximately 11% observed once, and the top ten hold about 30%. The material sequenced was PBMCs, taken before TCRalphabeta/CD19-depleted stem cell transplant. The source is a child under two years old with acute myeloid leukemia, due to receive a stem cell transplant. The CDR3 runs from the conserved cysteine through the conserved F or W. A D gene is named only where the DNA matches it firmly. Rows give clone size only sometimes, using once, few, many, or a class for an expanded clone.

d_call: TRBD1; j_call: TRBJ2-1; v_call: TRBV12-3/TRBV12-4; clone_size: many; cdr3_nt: TGTGCCAGCAGTTCAAGGACAGGGGACTACAATGAGCAGTTCTTC; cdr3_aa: CASSSRTGDYNEQFF
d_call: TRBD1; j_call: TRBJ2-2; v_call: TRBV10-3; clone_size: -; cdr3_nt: TGTGCCATCAGTGAGTCGACAGGGACGAACACCGGGGAGCTGTTTTTT; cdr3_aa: CAISESTGTNTGELFF
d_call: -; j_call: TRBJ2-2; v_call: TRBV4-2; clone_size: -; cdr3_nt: TGTGCCAGCAGCCAAGATTACCTCCGAGTGAACACCGGGGAGCTGTTTTTT; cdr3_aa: CASSQDYLRVNTGELFF
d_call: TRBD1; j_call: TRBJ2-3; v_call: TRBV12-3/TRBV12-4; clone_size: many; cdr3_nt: TGTGCCAGCAGTTTAGTCAGTACAGGGGCGCGGAACAGGAATACGCAGTATTTT; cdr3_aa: CASSLVSTGARNRNTQYF
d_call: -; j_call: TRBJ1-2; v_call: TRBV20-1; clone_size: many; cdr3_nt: TGCAGTGCTGGCGGCGGTGGCTACACCTTC; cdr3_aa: CSAGGGGYTF
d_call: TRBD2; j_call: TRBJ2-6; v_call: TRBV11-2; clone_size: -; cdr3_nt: TGTGCCACTTACCGACTAGCCCAACCCTCTGGGGCCAACGTCCTGACTTTC; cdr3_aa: CATYRLAQPSGANVLTF
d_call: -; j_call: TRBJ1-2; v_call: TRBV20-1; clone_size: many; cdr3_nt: TGCAGTGCTAGAGCCGGATATAACTATGGCTACACCTTC; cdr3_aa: CSARAGYNYGYTF
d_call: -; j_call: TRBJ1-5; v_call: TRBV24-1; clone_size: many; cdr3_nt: TGTGCCACCAGTGACTCCTTACATGTAGGTCAGCCCCAGCATTTT; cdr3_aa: CATSDSLHVGQPQHF
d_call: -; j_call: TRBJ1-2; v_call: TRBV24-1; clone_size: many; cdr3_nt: TGTGCCACCAGTGACAAGAACTATGGCTACACCTTC; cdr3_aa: CATSDKNYGYTF
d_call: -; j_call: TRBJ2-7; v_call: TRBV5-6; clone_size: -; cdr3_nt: TGTGCCAGCAGCTTGGACGCCAGGGGCTACGAGCAGTACTTC; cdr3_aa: CASSLDARGYEQYF
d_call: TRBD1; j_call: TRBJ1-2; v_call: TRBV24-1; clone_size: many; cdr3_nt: TGTGCCACCAGTGATTTTGGGACAGGCTATGGCTACACCTTC; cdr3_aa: CATSDFGTGYGYTF
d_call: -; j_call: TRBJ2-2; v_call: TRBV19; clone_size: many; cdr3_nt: TGTGCCAGTAGTATAAGGGGATGGAGTTCAACCGGGGAGCTGTTTTTT; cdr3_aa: CASSIRGWSSTGELFF
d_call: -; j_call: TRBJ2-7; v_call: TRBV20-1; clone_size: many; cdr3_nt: TGCAGTGCTAGGCCTACTACCTACGAGCAGTACTTC; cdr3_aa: CSARPTTYEQYF
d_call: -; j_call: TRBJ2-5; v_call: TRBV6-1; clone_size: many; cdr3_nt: TGTGCCAGCAGTGAACAGAAAGAGACCCAGTACTTC; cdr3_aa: CASSEQKETQYF
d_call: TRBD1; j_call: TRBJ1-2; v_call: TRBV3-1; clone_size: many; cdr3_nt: TGTGCCAGCAGCAGGGGGCTTGGATATGGCTACACCTTC; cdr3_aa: CASSRGLGYGYTF
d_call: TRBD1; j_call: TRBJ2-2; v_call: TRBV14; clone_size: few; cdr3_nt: TGTGCCAGCAGCCACGTGGGGACAGTAGGCACCGGGGAGCTGTTTTTT; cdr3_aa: CASSHVGTVGTGELFF
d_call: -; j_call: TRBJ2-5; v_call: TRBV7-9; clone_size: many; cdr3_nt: TGTGCCAGCAGCTTGGGGCGGGACATAGGAGAGGAGACCCAGTACTTC; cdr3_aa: CASSLGRDIGEETQYF
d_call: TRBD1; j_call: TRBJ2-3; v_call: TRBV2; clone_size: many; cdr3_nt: TGTGCCAGCAAGGTGAACAGGGGATACACAGATACGCAGTATTTT; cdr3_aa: CASKVNRGYTDTQYF
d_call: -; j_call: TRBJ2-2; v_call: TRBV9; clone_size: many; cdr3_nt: TGTGCCAGCAGCGGGAGCGTAGAAATTTTGGGGAGGCCGCGCACCGGGGAGCTGTTTTTT; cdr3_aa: CASSGSVEILGRPRTGELFF
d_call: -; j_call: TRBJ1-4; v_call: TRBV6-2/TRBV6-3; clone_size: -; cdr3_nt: TGTGCCAGCAGATACAGGATGGGTGAAAAACTGTTTTTT; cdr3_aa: CASRYRMGEKLFF
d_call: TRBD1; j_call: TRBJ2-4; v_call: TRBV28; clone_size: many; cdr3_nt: TGTGCCAGCAGGGACAGGGTTAACATTCAGTACTTC; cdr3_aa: CASRDRVNIQYF
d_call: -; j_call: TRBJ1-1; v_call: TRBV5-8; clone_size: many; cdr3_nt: TGTGCCAGCGCCACGGGGCCCCTATTGAACACTGAAGCTTTCTTT; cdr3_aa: CASATGPLLNTEAFF
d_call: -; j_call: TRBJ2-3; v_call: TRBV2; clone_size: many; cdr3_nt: TGTGCCAGCAGCGGTTCTAGCACAGATACGCAGTATTTT; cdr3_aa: CASSGSSTDTQYF
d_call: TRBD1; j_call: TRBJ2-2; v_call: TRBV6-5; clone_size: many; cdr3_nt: TGTGCCAGCAGTCGGACAGGGATGAGGACCGGGGAGCTGTTTTTT; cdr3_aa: CASSRTGMRTGELFF
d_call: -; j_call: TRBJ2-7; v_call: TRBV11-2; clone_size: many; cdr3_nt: TGTGCCAGCAGCTTAGATACCCTATTAGCGGACCAAATCTCCTACGAGCAGTACTTC; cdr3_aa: CASSLDTLLADQISYEQYF
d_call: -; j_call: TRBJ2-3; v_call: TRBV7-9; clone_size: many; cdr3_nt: TGTGCCAGCAGCTTAATTCCCAGCGGTACGCAGTATTTT; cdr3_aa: CASSLIPSGTQYF
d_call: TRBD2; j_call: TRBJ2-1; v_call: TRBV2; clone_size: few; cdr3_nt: TGTGCCAGCAGTGGGACTAGCGGGGCGGTTGGTGAGCAGTTCTTC; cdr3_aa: CASSGTSGAVGEQFF
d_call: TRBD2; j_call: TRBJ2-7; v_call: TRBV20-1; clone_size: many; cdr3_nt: TGCAGTGCTATGCAGCGGGGGGTCTCCTACGAGCAGTACTTC; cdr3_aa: CSAMQRGVSYEQYF
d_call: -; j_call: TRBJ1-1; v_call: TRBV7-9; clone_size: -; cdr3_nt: TGTGCCAGCAGGGGGGAGGGACCGAACACTGAAGCTTTCTTT; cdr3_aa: CASRGEGPNTEAFF
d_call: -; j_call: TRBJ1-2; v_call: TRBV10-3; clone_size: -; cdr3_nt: TGTGCCATCAGTGAGTCCAGATATGGCTACACCTTC; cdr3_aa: CAISESRYGYTF
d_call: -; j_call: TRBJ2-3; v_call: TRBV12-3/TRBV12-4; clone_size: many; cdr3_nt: TGTGCCAGCAGTGTCCGGACAGTATTCCCCACAGATACGCAGTATTTT; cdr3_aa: CASSVRTVFPTDTQYF
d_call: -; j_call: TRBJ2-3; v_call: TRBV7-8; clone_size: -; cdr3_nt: TGTGCCAGCAGCTTAGAAGTAGGGCTTAGTCTCACAGATACGCAGTATTTT; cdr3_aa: CASSLEVGLSLTDTQYF
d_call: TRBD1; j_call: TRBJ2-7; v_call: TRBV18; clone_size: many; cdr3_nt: TGTGCCAGCTCACCACGGGGAGGGACAGGGACCTACGAGCAGTACTTC; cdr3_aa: CASSPRGGTGTYEQYF
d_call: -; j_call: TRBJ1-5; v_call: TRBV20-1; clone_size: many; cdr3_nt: TGCAGTGCTACGTGGGATAGGAGTCAGCCCCAGCATTTT; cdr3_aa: CSATWDRSQPQHF
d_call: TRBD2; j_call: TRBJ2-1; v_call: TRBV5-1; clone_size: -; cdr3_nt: TGCGCCAGCAGCTCGACTAGCGGGAGAGGCAATGAGCAGTTCTTC; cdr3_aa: CASSSTSGRGNEQFF
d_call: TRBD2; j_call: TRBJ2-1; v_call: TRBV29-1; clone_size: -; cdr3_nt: TGCAGCGTTCCGACTAGCGGGAGTTCGGGTAATGAGCAGTTCTTC; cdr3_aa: CSVPTSGSSGNEQFF
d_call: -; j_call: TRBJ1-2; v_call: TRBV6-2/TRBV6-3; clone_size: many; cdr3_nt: TGTGCCAGCAGTGAAACCTACTATGGCTACACCTTC; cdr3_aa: CASSETYYGYTF
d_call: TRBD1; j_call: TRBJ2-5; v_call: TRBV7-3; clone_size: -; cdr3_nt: TGTGCCAGCAGCGCCCAAACAGGGGTTTGGGAGACCCAGTACTTC; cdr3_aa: CASSAQTGVWETQYF
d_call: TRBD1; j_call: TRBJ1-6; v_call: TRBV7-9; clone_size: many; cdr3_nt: TGTGCCAGCAGCTTGGCCGGGACAGGTTATTCACCCCTCCACTTT; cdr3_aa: CASSLAGTGYSPLHF
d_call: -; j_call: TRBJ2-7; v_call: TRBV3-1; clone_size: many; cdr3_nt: TGTGCCAGCAGCCAGGCTAGTTTCCGCGAGCAGTACTTC; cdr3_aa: CASSQASFREQYF
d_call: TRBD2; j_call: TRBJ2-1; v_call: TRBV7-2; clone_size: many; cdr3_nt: TGTGCCAGCAGCTTAGTAGCGGGACAATACAATGAGCAGTTCTTC; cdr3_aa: CASSLVAGQYNEQFF
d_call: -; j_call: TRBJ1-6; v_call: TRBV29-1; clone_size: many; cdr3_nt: TGCAGCGTTAGCCAGGGGAATTCACCCCTCCACTTT; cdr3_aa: CSVSQGNSPLHF
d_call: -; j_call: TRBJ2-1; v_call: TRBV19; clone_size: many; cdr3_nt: TGTGCCAGTAGTATAGACCTTATTAATGAGCAGTTCTTC; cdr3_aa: CASSIDLINEQFF
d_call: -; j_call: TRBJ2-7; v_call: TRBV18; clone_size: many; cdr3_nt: TGTGCCAGCTCACCAGTGTGGACAGCCTCCTACGAGCAGTACTTC; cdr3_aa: CASSPVWTASYEQYF
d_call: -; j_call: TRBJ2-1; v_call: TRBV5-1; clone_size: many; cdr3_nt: TGCGCCAGCAGCTTGCGAGCGGGTAGTGAGCAGTTCTTC; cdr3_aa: CASSLRAGSEQFF
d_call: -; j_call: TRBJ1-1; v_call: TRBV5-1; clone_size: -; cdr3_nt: TGCGCCAGCAGCCCCACAGCGTTAAACATGAACACTGAAGCTTTCTTT; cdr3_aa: CASSPTALNMNTEAFF
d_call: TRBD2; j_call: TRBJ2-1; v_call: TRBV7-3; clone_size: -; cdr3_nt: TGTGCCAGCAGCCCCCGTTATAGCGGGAGAGGCTACAATGAGCAGTTCTTC; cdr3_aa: CASSPRYSGRGYNEQFF
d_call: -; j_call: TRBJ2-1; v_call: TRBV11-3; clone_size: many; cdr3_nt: TGTGCCAGCAGCGGTACCAGGGGAGGGCAGTTCTTC; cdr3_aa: CASSGTRGGQFF
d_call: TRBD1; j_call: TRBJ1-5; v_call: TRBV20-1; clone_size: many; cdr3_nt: TGCAGTGCCACAAGGGACAGTAGCAATCAGCCCCAGCATTTT; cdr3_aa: CSATRDSSNQPQHF
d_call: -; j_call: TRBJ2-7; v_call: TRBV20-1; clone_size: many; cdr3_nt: TGCAGTGCTAGAGACTCCGGCTCCTACGAGCAGTACTTC; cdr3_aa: CSARDSGSYEQYF
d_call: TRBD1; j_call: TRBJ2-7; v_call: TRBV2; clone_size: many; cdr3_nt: TGTGCCAGCAGTGGAGGGACAGGGCAAGAGCAGTACTTC; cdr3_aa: CASSGGTGQEQYF
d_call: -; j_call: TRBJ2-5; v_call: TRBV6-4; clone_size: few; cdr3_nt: TGTGCCAGCCGGACCGAAGAGACCCAGTACTTC; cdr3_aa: CASRTEETQYF
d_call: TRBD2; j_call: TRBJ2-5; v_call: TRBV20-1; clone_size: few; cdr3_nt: TGCAGTGCTAGAACCCCGGGACTAGCGGGAGAGACCCAGTACTTC; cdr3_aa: CSARTPGLAGETQYF
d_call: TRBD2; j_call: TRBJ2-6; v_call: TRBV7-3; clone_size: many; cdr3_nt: TGTGCCAGCAGCTTAACGGAGACTAGCGACCACTCTGGGGCCAACGTCCTGACTTTC; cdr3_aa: CASSLTETSDHSGANVLTF
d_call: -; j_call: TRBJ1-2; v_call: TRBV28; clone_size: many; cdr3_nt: TGTGCCAGCAGTTTACGCGGCAGGGACGGCTACACCTTC; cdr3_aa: CASSLRGRDGYTF